This entry describes one TCR beta chain. CDR3 length: 15 residues. V dropped 0 bases and J dropped 5; count of bases not matched to a gene: 3. Germline lookup yields CDR1 SGHRS and CDR2 YFSETQ. This sample stems from a study of blood T cell repertoires in COVID-19. Study at large: COVID-19 samples, acute and convalescent, were from the United States, Italy and Spain. PBMCs, B-cell-depleted T cells, or T cells provided the cDNA or gDNA that made up the material.

The assay was immunoSEQ multiplex PCR, and TCRdb's table has in-frame clones only and misses some. Among some 200,000 clones listed, 86% were seen once. V and J are TRBV5-1 and TRBJ2-5, with 11 bases identical to TRBD2. The sequenced sample consisted of peripheral blood. The sequence came from a woman aged 70-85 years with acute or convalescent COVID-19. CDR3 DNA: TGCGCCAGCAGCTTGGAGACTAGCGGGGCGGAGACCCAGTACTTC. Protein sequence: CASSLETSGAETQYF.